The sequence of this TCR beta chain was determined in a study of shared clonotypes between healthy human individuals. Clones were read by immunoSEQ multiplex PCR, and TCRdb kept only the in-frame ones, dropping some. Among 2 million to 3 million clones listed, more than 80% were seen once. In the case of this clone: The antigen is not known.

The CDR3 spans 15 residues. Germline CDR1 is GTSNPN and CDR2 is SVGIG (reference sequence). The germline V and J ends were trimmed by 4 bases and 3 bases, with 19 bases remaining between them. Study findings and constraints: Lower generation probabilities were found for non-shared clonotypes than for those shared by all four donors.

This chain connects TRBV30 to TRBJ2-7; no definite D call. The sample consisted of naive CD4+ T cells sorted from blood. Subset specified: CD45RA+ positively selected. The receptor was isolated from a man aged 18 to 35 in good health. CDR3 amino acids: CAWNPKGRNYYEQYF. Written as DNA, the CDR3 is TGTGCCTGGAATCCGAAGGGCCGAAACTACTACGAGCAGTACTTC.